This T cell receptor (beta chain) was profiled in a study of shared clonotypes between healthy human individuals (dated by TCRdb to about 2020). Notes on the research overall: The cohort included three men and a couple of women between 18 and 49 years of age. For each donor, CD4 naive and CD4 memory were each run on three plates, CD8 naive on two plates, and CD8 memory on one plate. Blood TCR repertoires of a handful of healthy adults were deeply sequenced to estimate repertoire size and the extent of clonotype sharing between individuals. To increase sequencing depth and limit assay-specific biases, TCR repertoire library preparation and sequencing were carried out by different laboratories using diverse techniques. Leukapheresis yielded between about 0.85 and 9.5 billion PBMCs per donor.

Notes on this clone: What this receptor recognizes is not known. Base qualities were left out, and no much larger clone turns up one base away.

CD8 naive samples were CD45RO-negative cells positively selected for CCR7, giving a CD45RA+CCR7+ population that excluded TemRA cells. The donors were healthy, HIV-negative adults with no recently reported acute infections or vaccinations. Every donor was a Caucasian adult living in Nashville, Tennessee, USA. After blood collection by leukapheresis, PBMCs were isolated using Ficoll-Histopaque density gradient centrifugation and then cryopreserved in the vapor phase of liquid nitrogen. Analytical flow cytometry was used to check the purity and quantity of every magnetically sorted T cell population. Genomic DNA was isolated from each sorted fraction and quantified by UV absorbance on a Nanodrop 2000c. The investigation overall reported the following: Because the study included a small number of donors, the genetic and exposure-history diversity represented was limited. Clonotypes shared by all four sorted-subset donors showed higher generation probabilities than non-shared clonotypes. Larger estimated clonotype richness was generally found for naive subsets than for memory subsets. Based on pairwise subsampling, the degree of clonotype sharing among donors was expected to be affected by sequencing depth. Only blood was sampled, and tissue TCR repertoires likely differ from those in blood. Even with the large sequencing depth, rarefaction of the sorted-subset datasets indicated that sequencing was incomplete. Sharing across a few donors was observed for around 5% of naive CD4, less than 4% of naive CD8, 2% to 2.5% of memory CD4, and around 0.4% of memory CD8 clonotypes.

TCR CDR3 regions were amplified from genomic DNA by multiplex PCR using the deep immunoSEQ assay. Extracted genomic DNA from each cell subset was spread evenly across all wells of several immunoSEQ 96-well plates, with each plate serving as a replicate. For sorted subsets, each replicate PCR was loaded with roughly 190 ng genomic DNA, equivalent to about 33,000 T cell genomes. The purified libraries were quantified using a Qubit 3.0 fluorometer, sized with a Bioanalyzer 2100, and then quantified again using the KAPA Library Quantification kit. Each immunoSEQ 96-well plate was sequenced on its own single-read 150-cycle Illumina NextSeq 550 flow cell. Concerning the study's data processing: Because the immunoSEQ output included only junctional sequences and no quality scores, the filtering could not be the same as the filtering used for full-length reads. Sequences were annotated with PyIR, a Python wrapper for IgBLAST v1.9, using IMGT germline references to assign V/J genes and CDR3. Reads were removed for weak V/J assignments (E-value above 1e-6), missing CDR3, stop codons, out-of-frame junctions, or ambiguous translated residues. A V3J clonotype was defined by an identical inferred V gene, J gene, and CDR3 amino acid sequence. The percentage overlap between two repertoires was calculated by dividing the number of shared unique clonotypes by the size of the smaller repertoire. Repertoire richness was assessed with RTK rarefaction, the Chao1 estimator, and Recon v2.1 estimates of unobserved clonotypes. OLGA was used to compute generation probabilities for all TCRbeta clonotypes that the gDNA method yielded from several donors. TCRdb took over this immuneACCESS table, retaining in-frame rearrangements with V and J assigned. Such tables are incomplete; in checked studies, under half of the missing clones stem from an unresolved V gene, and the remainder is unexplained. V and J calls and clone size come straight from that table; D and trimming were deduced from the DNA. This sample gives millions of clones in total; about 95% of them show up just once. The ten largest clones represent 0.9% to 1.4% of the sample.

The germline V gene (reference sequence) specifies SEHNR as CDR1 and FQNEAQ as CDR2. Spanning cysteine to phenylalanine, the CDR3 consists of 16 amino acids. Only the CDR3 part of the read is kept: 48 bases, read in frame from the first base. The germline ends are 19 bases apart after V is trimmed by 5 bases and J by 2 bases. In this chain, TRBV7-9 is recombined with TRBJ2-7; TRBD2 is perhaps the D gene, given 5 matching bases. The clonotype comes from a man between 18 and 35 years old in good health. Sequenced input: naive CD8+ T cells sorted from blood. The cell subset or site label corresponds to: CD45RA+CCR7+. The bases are TGTGCCAGCAGCCTTTCGCCTAGCCCACTCCCCTACGAGCAGTACTTC. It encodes CASSLSPSPLPYEQYF.